Listed below are T cell receptor beta chains from one sample, sequenced in a study of shared clonotypes between healthy human individuals. Produced via immunoSEQ multiplex PCR; TCRdb's table is partial and in-frame only. The sample lists some 2,500,000 clones; over 85% were seen once. Sample: naive CD4+ T cells from PBMCs. The receptor source for this set is a young man in good health. Some clones in this sample may be carry-over from other donors' samples. Both conserved end residues are part of each CDR3. D genes are given only for firm matches. The listing skips clone size in some rows; elsewhere it reads once, few, many or a size class.

clone_size: once
d_call: TRBD2
v_call: TRBV28
j_call: TRBJ2-4
cdr3_nt: TGTGCCAGCAGTCCGGGGGGATCCAAAAACATTCAGTACTTC
cdr3_aa: CASSPGGSKNIQYF

clone_size: -
d_call: -
v_call: TRBV29-1
j_call: TRBJ2-7
cdr3_nt: TGCAGCGTTGAAGGCACCTCCTACGAGCAGTACTTC
cdr3_aa: CSVEGTSYEQYF

clone_size: once
d_call: -
v_call: TRBV27
j_call: TRBJ2-1
cdr3_nt: TGTGCCGGACAAAAGAGGAGGGCCTCCTACAATGAGCAGTTCTTC
cdr3_aa: CAGQKRRASYNEQFF

clone_size: -
d_call: TRBD1
v_call: TRBV28
j_call: TRBJ2-2
cdr3_nt: TGTGCCAGCAGTTTATGGACAGGGTTCCCCGGGGAGCTGTTTTTT
cdr3_aa: CASSLWTGFPGELFF

clone_size: -
d_call: -
v_call: TRBV6-5
j_call: TRBJ1-4
cdr3_nt: TGTGCCAGCAGCCTGGGGGCCACGCGTAGTGAAAAACTGTTTTTT
cdr3_aa: CASSLGATRSEKLFF

clone_size: -
d_call: TRBD1
v_call: TRBV27
j_call: TRBJ1-1
cdr3_nt: TGTGCCAGCAGGGCCTCGGGACAGCCCGAAGCTTTCTTT
cdr3_aa: CASRASGQPEAFF

clone_size: -
d_call: -
v_call: TRBV7-3
j_call: TRBJ2-3
cdr3_nt: TGCGCAAGCAGCAAAGGAATTAGCACAGATACGCAGTATTTT
cdr3_aa: CASSKGISTDTQYF

clone_size: -
d_call: -
v_call: TRBV5-1
j_call: TRBJ2-1
cdr3_nt: TGCGCCAGCAGCCCCGACAGAAACTACAATGAGCAGTTCTTC
cdr3_aa: CASSPDRNYNEQFF

clone_size: -
d_call: -
v_call: TRBV6-5
j_call: TRBJ2-7
cdr3_nt: TGTGCCAGCAGTTTCCTCTACGAGCAGTACTTC
cdr3_aa: CASSFLYEQYF

clone_size: -
d_call: -
v_call: TRBV6-1
j_call: TRBJ2-3
cdr3_nt: TGTGCCAGCAGTGGAACTACCTCTAGCACAGATACGCAGTATTTT
cdr3_aa: CASSGTTSSTDTQYF

clone_size: -
d_call: TRBD2
v_call: TRBV9
j_call: TRBJ2-7
cdr3_nt: TGTGCCAGCACCCAGACCGGGACTAGCGGGAGGTACGAGCAGTACTTC
cdr3_aa: CASTQTGTSGRYEQYF

clone_size: -
d_call: TRBD2
v_call: TRBV2
j_call: TRBJ2-1
cdr3_nt: TGTGCCAGCAGTGCGTGGAAACTAGCGGGAGTCAATGAGCAGTTCTTC
cdr3_aa: CASSAWKLAGVNEQFF

clone_size: few
d_call: TRBD1
v_call: TRBV29-1
j_call: TRBJ1-1
cdr3_nt: TGCAGCGTCCACCCGACATCGACAGGGGGAACTGAAGCTTTCTTT
cdr3_aa: CSVHPTSTGGTEAFF

clone_size: -
d_call: -
v_call: TRBV10-3
j_call: TRBJ2-7
cdr3_nt: TGTGCCATCACCCTAGGGGCAGGGGACGAGCAGTACTTC
cdr3_aa: CAITLGAGDEQYF

clone_size: -
d_call: -
v_call: TRBV28
j_call: TRBJ1-1
cdr3_nt: TGTGCCAGCAGAGAGGGACGGACGAACACTGAAGCTTTCTTT
cdr3_aa: CASREGRTNTEAFF

clone_size: -
d_call: TRBD2
v_call: TRBV4-3
j_call: TRBJ2-3
cdr3_nt: TGCGCCAGCAGCCAAGATTTAGGGCTAGCGGGAACAGATACGCAGTATTTT
cdr3_aa: CASSQDLGLAGTDTQYF

clone_size: -
d_call: -
v_call: TRBV28
j_call: TRBJ1-5
cdr3_nt: TGTGCCAGCAGTCCCGCCGGGACCTCAGAGGCCCAGCATTTT
cdr3_aa: CASSPAGTSEAQHF

clone_size: -
d_call: -
v_call: TRBV2
j_call: TRBJ2-1
cdr3_nt: TGTGCCAGCGACGGTGGGGCCCCTTACAATGAGCAGTTCTTC
cdr3_aa: CASDGGAPYNEQFF

clone_size: -
d_call: TRBD2
v_call: TRBV2
j_call: TRBJ2-3
cdr3_nt: TGTGCCAGCAGTCAAGCGGGAGAAGTAGATACGCAGTATTTT
cdr3_aa: CASSQAGEVDTQYF

clone_size: -
d_call: -
v_call: TRBV27
j_call: TRBJ2-2
cdr3_nt: TGTGCCAGCAGTCCTCCACTGGGCTGGGTGATCGGGGAGCTGTTTTTT
cdr3_aa: CASSPPLGWVIGELFF

clone_size: -
d_call: -
v_call: TRBV29-1
j_call: TRBJ1-4
cdr3_nt: TGCAGCGTTGGGTCCGGTAATGAAAAACTGTTTTTT
cdr3_aa: CSVGSGNEKLFF

clone_size: once
d_call: TRBD1
v_call: TRBV6-6
j_call: TRBJ1-2
cdr3_nt: TGTGCCACCAGGGGGGCAACAGGGGGTAACTATGGCTACACCTTC
cdr3_aa: CATRGATGGNYGYTF

clone_size: -
d_call: -
v_call: TRBV4-2
j_call: TRBJ1-1
cdr3_nt: TGTGCCAGCAGCCCCCTGGGGACTTACACTGAAGCTTTCTTT
cdr3_aa: CASSPLGTYTEAFF

clone_size: -
d_call: TRBD1
v_call: TRBV5-1
j_call: TRBJ2-6
cdr3_nt: TGCGCCAGCAGCCCAGGGGGAACCTCGTCTGGGGCCAACGTCCTGACTTTC
cdr3_aa: CASSPGGTSSGANVLTF

clone_size: -
d_call: -
v_call: TRBV28
j_call: TRBJ1-6
cdr3_nt: TGTGCCAGCAGTTCGACGACAGGTATAGAATCACCCCTCCACTTT
cdr3_aa: CASSSTTGIESPLHF

clone_size: -
d_call: -
v_call: TRBV5-1
j_call: TRBJ2-7
cdr3_nt: TGCGCCAGCAGCCTGGGACGGAGCTCCTACGAGCAGTACTTC
cdr3_aa: CASSLGRSSYEQYF

clone_size: -
d_call: -
v_call: TRBV29-1
j_call: TRBJ2-5
cdr3_nt: TGCAGCGTTGAACGCCAGGGGTCACAAGAGACCCAGTACTTC
cdr3_aa: CSVERQGSQETQYF

clone_size: -
d_call: TRBD1
v_call: TRBV5-4
j_call: TRBJ2-1
cdr3_nt: TGTGCCAGCAGATCGGGACAGGGTAACAATGAGCAGTTCTTC
cdr3_aa: CASRSGQGNNEQFF

clone_size: -
d_call: -
v_call: TRBV7-8
j_call: TRBJ1-4
cdr3_nt: TGTGCCAGCGGTAAAGGGGCGGCGGATGAAAAACTGTTTTTT
cdr3_aa: CASGKGAADEKLFF

clone_size: -
d_call: TRBD2
v_call: TRBV5-1
j_call: TRBJ2-1
cdr3_nt: TGCGCCAGCAGCTTACCGATAGCGAGAGCGGGGGATGAGCAGTTCTTC
cdr3_aa: CASSLPIARAGDEQFF

clone_size: -
d_call: -
v_call: TRBV7-8
j_call: TRBJ2-1
cdr3_nt: TGTGCCAGCAGCTTAGATCGGGTGAGGCGAGATGAGCAGTTCTTC
cdr3_aa: CASSLDRVRRDEQFF

clone_size: -
d_call: -
v_call: TRBV9
j_call: TRBJ2-7
cdr3_nt: TGTGCCAGCAGCGTAGAGGAGGGGAGGTACGAGCAGTACTTC
cdr3_aa: CASSVEEGRYEQYF

clone_size: -
d_call: -
v_call: TRBV2
j_call: TRBJ2-2
cdr3_nt: TGTGCCAGCAGTGAAGGAAACACCGGGGAGCTGTTTTTT
cdr3_aa: CASSEGNTGELFF

clone_size: once
d_call: -
v_call: TRBV7-2
j_call: TRBJ1-1
cdr3_nt: TGTGCCAGCAGCCGAGTCGATCCAGCTTTCTTT
cdr3_aa: CASSRVDPAFF

clone_size: -
d_call: -
v_call: TRBV5-8
j_call: TRBJ1-1
cdr3_nt: TGTGCCAGCAGCTTGATGTCGGGGATCACTTTCTTT
cdr3_aa: CASSLMSGITFF

clone_size: -
d_call: -
v_call: TRBV7-9
j_call: TRBJ1-4
cdr3_nt: TGTGCCAGCAGCTTAGCTGAGGAAAAACTGTTTTTT
cdr3_aa: CASSLAEEKLFF

clone_size: -
d_call: TRBD2
v_call: TRBV25-1
j_call: TRBJ2-7
cdr3_nt: TGTGCCAGCAGGGGGGGGAGCGGGTACGAGCAGTACTTC
cdr3_aa: CASRGGSGYEQYF

clone_size: -
d_call: TRBD1
v_call: TRBV19
j_call: TRBJ2-1
cdr3_nt: TGTGCCAGTAGTACTCAACAGGGGGCGGGCGAGCAGTTCTTC
cdr3_aa: CASSTQQGAGEQFF

clone_size: -
d_call: TRBD2
v_call: TRBV9
j_call: TRBJ2-5
cdr3_nt: TGTGCCAGCAGCGTAGGGCTAGCGGGAGTGGAGACCCAGTACTTC
cdr3_aa: CASSVGLAGVETQYF

clone_size: -
d_call: -
v_call: TRBV19
j_call: TRBJ2-5
cdr3_nt: TGTGCCAGCACGGGAAACCAAGAGACCCAGTACTTC
cdr3_aa: CASTGNQETQYF

clone_size: few
d_call: -
v_call: TRBV2
j_call: TRBJ1-1
cdr3_nt: TGTGCCAGCAGTGAGGGGAACACTGAAGCTTTCTTT
cdr3_aa: CASSEGNTEAFF

clone_size: -
d_call: -
v_call: TRBV7-2
j_call: TRBJ2-1
cdr3_nt: TGTGCCAGCAGCTGGGGCGGTTACAATGAGCAGTTCTTC
cdr3_aa: CASSWGGYNEQFF

clone_size: -
d_call: TRBD2
v_call: TRBV7-3
j_call: TRBJ2-1
cdr3_nt: TGTGCCAGCAGCTTAATTGGGACTAGGGAGGGTGAGCAGTTCTTC
cdr3_aa: CASSLIGTREGEQFF

clone_size: -
d_call: -
v_call: TRBV10-3
j_call: TRBJ1-1
cdr3_nt: TGTGCCATCAGCGCGGAGGCTTTTGGGGCTTTCTTT
cdr3_aa: CAISAEAFGAFF

clone_size: -
d_call: -
v_call: TRBV7-2
j_call: TRBJ2-2
cdr3_nt: TGTGCCAGCAGCTCCCGGCCGGGACTGAACACCGGGGAGCTGTTTTTT
cdr3_aa: CASSSRPGLNTGELFF

clone_size: -
d_call: TRBD1
v_call: TRBV27
j_call: TRBJ2-7
cdr3_nt: TGTGCCAGCAGCCGGACAGGGGGCCCCGGCTACGAGCAGTACTTC
cdr3_aa: CASSRTGGPGYEQYF

clone_size: once
d_call: -
v_call: TRBV9
j_call: TRBJ2-7
cdr3_nt: TGTGCCAGCAGCGTAGGGTCCCAGCGGCATACCTACGAGCAGTACTTC
cdr3_aa: CASSVGSQRHTYEQYF

clone_size: -
d_call: -
v_call: TRBV6-1
j_call: TRBJ2-4
cdr3_nt: TGTGCCAGCAGTGAAAATTTCCCGTCCCTGGCGGCCAAAAACATTCAGTACTTC
cdr3_aa: CASSENFPSLAAKNIQYF